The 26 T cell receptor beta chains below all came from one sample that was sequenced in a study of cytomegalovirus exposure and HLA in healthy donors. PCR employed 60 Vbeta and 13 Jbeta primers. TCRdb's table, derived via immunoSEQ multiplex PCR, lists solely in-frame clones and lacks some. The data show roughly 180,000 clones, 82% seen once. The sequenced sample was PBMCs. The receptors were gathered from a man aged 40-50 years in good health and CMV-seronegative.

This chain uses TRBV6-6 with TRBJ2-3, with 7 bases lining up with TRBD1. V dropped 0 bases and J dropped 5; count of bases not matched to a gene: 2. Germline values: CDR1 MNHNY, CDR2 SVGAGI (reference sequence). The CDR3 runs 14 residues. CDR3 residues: CASSYSGQLDTQYF. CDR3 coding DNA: TGTGCCAGCAGTTACTCGGGACAGTTAGATACGCAGTATTTT.

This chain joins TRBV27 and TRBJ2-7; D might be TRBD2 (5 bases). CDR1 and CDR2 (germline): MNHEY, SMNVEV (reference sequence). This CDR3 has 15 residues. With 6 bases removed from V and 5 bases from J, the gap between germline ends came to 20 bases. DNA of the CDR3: TGTGCCAGCAGCATATACCCCGGGGTGCTAGACGAGCAGTACTTC. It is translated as CASSIYPGVLDEQYF.

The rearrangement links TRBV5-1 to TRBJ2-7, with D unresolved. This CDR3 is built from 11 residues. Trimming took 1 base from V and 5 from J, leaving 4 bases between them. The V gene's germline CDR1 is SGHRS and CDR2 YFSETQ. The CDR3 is CASSLNNEQYF. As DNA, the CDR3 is TGCGCCAGCAGCTTGAACAACGAGCAGTACTTC.

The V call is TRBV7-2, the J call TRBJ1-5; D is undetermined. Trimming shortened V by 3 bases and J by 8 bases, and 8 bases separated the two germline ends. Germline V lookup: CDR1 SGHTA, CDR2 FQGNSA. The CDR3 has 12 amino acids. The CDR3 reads CASSLSAEPQHF. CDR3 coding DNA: TGTGCCAGCAGCTTGTCTGCGGAGCCCCAGCATTTT.

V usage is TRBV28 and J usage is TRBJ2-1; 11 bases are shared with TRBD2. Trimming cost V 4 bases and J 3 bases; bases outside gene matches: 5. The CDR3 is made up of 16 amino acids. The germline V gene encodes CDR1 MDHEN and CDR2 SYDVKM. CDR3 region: CASSSSGTSGYNEQFF. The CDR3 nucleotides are TGTGCCAGCAGTTCTTCCGGGACTAGCGGCTACAATGAGCAGTTCTTC.

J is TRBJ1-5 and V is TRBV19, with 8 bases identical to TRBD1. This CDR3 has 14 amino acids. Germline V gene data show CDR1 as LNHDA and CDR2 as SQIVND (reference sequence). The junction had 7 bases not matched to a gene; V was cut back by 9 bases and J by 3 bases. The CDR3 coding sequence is TGTGCCAGCGAAAGGGACAGGAACAATCAGCCCCAGCATTTT. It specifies CASERDRNNQPQHF. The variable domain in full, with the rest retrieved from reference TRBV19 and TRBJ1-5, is DGGITQSPKYLFRKEGQNVTLSCEQNLNHDAMYWYRQDPGQGLRLIYYSQIVNDFQKGDIAEGYSVSREKKESFPLTVTSAQKNPTAFYLCASERDRNNQPQHFGDGTRLSIL.

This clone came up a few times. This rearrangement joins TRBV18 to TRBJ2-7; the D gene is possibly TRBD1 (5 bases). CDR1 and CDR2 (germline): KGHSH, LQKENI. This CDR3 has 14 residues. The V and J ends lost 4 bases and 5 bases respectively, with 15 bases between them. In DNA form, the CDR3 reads TGTGCCAGCTCACTTTCCCAGGGTAGCAACGAGCAGTACTTC. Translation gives CASSLSQGSNEQYF.

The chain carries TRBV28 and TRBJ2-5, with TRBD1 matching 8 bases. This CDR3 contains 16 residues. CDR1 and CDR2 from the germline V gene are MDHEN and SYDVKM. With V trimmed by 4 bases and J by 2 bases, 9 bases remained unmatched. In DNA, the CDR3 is TGTGCCAGCAGTTCGGACAGGGTACAGGTACAAGAGACCCAGTACTTC. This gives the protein CASSSDRVQVQETQYF.

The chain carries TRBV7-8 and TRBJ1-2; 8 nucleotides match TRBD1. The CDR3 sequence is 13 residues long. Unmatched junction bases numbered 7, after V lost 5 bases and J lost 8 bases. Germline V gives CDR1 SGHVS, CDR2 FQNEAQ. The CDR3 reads CASSPGGRKGYTF. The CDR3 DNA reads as TGTGCCAGCAGCCCAGGGGGCAGGAAGGGCTACACCTTC.

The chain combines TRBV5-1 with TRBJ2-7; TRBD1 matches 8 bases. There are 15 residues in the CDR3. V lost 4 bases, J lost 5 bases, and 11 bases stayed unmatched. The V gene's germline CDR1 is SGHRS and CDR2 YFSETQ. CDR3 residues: CASSPRTDRGDEQYF. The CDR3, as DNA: TGCGCCAGCAGCCCTAGAACTGACAGGGGAGACGAGCAGTACTTC.

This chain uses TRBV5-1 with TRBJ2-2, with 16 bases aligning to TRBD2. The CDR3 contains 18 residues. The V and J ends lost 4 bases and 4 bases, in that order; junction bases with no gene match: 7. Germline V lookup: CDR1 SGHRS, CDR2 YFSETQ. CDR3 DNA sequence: TGCGCCAGCAGCGGCGGGACTAGCGGGGGGGCATTCACCGGGGAGCTGTTTTTT. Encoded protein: CASSGGTSGGAFTGELFF.

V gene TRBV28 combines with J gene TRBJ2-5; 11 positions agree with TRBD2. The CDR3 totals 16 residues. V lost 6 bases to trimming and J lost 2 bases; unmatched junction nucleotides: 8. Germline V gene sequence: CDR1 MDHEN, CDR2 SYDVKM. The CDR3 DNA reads TGTGCCAGCAGCCCCGGGGCTAGCGGGGGGCAAGAGACCCAGTACTTC. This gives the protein CASSPGASGGQETQYF. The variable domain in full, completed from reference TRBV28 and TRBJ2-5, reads DVKVTQSSRYLVKRTGEKVFLECVQDMDHENMFWYRQDPGLGLRLIYFSYDVKMKEKGDIPEGYSVSREKKERFSLILESASTNQTSMYLCASSPGASGGQETQYFGPGTRLLVL.

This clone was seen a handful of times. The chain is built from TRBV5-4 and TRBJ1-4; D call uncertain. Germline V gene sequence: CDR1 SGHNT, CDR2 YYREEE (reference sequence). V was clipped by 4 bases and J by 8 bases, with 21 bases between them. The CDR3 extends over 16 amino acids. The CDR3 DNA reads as TGTGCCAGCAGCGAGGCCCCCAAGCCATCTGGGGAAAAACTGTTTTTT. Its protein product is CASSEAPKPSGEKLFF.

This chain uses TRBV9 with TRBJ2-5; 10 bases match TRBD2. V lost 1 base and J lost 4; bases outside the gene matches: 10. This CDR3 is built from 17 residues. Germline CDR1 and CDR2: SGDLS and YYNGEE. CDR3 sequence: CASSVWEGTSVRETQYF. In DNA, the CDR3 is TGTGCCAGCAGCGTATGGGAAGGGACTAGCGTTAGAGAGACCCAGTACTTC.

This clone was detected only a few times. CDR3 amino acids: CASSLDPGGTNGLNNQPQHF. The DNA for the CDR3 is TGTGCCAGCAGCTTAGACCCGGGGGGCACAAATGGACTGAACAATCAGCCCCAGCATTTT. The genes are TRBV13 and TRBJ1-5, with a weak D call TRBD1 (6 bases). V dropped 1 base and J dropped 3 bases, with 25 bases sitting between them. Germline V gene lookup returns CDR1 PRHDT and CDR2 FYEKMQ (reference sequence). This CDR3 region has 20 residues.

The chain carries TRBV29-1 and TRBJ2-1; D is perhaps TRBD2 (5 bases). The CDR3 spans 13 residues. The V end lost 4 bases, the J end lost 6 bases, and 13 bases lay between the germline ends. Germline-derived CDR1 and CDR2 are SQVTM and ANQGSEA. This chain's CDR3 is CSVGSLAGNEQFF. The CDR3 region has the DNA TGCAGCGTTGGAAGTCTAGCCGGCAATGAGCAGTTCTTC.

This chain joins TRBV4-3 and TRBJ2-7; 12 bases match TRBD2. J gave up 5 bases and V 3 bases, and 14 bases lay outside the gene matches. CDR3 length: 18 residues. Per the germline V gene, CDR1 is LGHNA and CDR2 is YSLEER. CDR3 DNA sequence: TGCGCCAGCAGCCAGTCCTGGACTAGCGGGGCCCCCCTCCACGAGCAGTACTTC. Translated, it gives CASSQSWTSGAPLHEQYF.

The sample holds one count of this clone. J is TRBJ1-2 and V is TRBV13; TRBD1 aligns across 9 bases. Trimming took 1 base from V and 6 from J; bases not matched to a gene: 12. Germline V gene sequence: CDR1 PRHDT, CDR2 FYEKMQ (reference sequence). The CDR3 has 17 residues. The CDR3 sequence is CASSLEPGTGMLDGYTF. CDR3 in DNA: TGTGCCAGCAGCTTAGAACCCGGGACAGGGATGTTGGATGGCTACACCTTC.

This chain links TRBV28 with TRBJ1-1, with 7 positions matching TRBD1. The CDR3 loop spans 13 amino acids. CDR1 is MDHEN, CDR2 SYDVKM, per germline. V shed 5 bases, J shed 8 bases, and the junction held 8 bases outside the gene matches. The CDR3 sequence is CASSGTARPEAFF. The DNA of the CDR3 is TGTGCCAGCAGTGGGACAGCCAGACCCGAAGCTTTCTTT.

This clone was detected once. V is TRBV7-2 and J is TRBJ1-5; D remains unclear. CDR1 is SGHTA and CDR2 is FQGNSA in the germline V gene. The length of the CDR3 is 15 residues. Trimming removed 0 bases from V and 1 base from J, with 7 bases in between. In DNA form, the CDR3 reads TGTGCCAGCAGCTTAGCCCATTCAAGCAATCAGCCCCAGCATTTT. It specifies CASSLAHSSNQPQHF.

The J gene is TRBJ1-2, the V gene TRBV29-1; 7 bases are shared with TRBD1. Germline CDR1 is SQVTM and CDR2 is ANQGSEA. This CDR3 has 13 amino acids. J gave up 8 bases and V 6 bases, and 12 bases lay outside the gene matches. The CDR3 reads CSVVGQATWGYTF. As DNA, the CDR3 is TGCAGCGTGGTCGGACAGGCAACTTGGGGCTACACCTTC.

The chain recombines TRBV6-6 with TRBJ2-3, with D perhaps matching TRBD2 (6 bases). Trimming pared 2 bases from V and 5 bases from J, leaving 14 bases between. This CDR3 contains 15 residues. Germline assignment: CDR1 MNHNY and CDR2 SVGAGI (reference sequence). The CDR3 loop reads CASSYGGIEGDTQYF. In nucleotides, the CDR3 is TGTGCCAGCAGTTACGGCGGGATTGAGGGAGATACGCAGTATTTT.

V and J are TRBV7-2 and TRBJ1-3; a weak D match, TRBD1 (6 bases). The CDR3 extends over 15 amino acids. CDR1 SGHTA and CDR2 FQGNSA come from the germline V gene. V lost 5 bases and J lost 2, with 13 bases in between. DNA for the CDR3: TGTGCCAGCAGCCCCAGCGGGGGCCCTGGAAACACCATATATTTT. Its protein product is CASSPSGGPGNTIYF.

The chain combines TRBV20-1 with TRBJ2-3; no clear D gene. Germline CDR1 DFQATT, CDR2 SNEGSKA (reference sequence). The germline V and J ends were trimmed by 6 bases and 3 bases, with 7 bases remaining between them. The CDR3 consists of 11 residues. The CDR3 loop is CSAIRTDTQYF. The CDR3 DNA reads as TGCAGTGCCATTAGAACAGATACGCAGTATTTT.

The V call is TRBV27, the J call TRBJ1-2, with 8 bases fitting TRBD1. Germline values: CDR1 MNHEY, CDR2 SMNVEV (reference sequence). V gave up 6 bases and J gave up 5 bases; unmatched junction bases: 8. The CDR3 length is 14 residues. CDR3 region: CASSFQRTGYGYTF. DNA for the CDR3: TGTGCCAGCAGCTTCCAGCGGACAGGGTATGGCTACACCTTC.

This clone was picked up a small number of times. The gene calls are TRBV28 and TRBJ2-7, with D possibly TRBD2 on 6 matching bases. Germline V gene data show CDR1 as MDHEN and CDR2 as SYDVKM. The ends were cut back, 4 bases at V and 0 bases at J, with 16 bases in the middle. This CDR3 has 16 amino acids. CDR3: CASSSPRRGSSYEQYF. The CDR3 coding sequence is TGTGCCAGCAGTTCCCCCCGGAGGGGAAGCTCCTACGAGCAGTACTTC. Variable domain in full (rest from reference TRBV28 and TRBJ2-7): DVKVTQSSRYLVKRTGEKVFLECVQDMDHENMFWYRQDPGLGLRLIYFSYDVKMKEKGDIPEGYSVSREKKERFSLILESASTNQTSMYLCASSSPRRGSSYEQYFGPGTRLTVT.